A selection of T cell receptor beta chains follows, all from one sample in a study of blood T cell repertoires in COVID-19. The repertoire was sequenced with immunoSEQ multiplex PCR; TCRdb's copy has only in-frame clones and lacks some. The table lists 130,000 or so clones, roughly 89% of them singletons. Sequencing used peripheral blood. The origin of the receptors is a man aged 25 to 40 with COVID-19, enrolled during active disease. Each CDR3 is given with its conserved first and last residue. The D gene is left open where the match is weak. Clone size is not always given. Where it is, it says once, few, many or a class for expanded clones.

j_gene	abundance	d_gene	v_gene	CDR3aa	CDR3nt
TRBJ2-5	NA	TRBD2	TRBV29-1	CSVDQFDPGLVQETQYF	TGCAGCGTTGATCAGTTCGATCCGGGACTAGTCCAAGAGACCCAGTACTTC
TRBJ2-1	NA	TRBD2	TRBV5-1	CASTRLAGGFMGGQFF	TGCGCCAGCACCCGACTAGCGGGTGGGTTTATGGGAGGGCAGTTCTTC
TRBJ1-3	NA	NA	TRBV5-4	CASSLGNRGGGGNTIYF	TGTGCCAGCAGCTTGGGGAATCGGGGAGGAGGCGGAAACACCATATATTTT
TRBJ1-5	NA	NA	TRBV30	CAWSLQGARQPQHF	TGTGCCTGGTCCTTACAGGGCGCCAGACAGCCCCAGCATTTT
TRBJ2-3	large	NA	TRBV27	CASSPKRDTQYF	TGTGCCAGCAGTCCGAAGCGGGATACGCAGTATTTT
TRBJ2-1	NA	TRBD2	TRBV6-2/TRBV6-3	CASSYSRELLLVDEQFF	TGTGCCAGCAGTTACTCGCGGGAGCTCCTTTTGGTGGATGAGCAGTTCTTC
TRBJ2-1	NA	NA	TRBV5-1	CASSFNSMINEQFF	TGCGCCAGCAGCTTTAATAGCATGATCAATGAGCAGTTCTTC
TRBJ2-3	NA	NA	TRBV2	CASSEGHQDTQYF	TGTGCCAGCAGTGAGGGCCATCAAGATACGCAGTATTTT
TRBJ2-1	NA	NA	TRBV5-1	CASSLGVAGSLNEQFF	TGCGCCAGCAGCTTGGGTGTGGCGGGGAGCTTAAATGAGCAGTTCTTC
TRBJ1-4	once	NA	TRBV19	CASSIGAPGTNEKLFF	TGTGCCAGTAGTATAGGGGCACCCGGAACTAATGAAAAACTGTTTTTT
TRBJ2-7	NA	TRBD1	TRBV28	CASSLGQTIYEQYF	TGTGCCAGCAGTTTGGGACAGACTATCTACGAGCAGTACTTC
TRBJ2-1	NA	NA	TRBV3-1/TRBV3-2	CASSQVAGAGGSFF	TGTGCCAGCAGCCAAGTTGCGGGGGCCGGTGGATCGTTCTTC
TRBJ1-4	NA	NA	TRBV9	CASSVRAARGEKLFF	TGTGCCAGCAGCGTAAGGGCCGCCCGGGGTGAAAAACTGTTTTTT
TRBJ2-7	NA	NA	TRBV15	CATSRDRGQEYF	TGTGCCACCAGCAGAGATCGCGGGCAGGAGTACTTC
TRBJ2-5	NA	TRBD2	TRBV19	CASRRQAGAGETQYF	TGTGCCAGTAGGCGGCAAGCGGGAGCTGGAGAGACCCAGTACTTC
TRBJ2-1	once	TRBD1	TRBV6-4	CASRLQGAKFF	TGTGCCAGCAGGCTCCAGGGGGCGAAGTTCTTC
TRBJ1-2	NA	NA	TRBV19	CASRKRELDGYTF	TGTGCCAGCCGCAAGAGGGAGCTGGATGGCTACACCTTC
TRBJ2-2	NA	NA	TRBV4-3	CASSQDKAGSTGELFF	TGCGCCAGCAGCCAAGACAAGGCGGGTAGCACCGGGGAGCTGTTTTTT
TRBJ2-7	NA	NA	TRBV30	CAVDFSYEQYF	TGTGCCGTGGACTTTTCCTACGAGCAGTACTTC
TRBJ2-1	NA	TRBD2	TRBV24-1	CATREGGRNEQFF	TGTGCCACCAGGGAGGGAGGGAGGAATGAGCAGTTCTTC
TRBJ1-6	NA	NA	TRBV15	CATSRLSSYNSPLHF	TGTGCCACCAGCCGCCTTAGCTCCTATAATTCACCCCTCCACTTT
TRBJ2-7	NA	TRBD1	TRBV4-1	CASSQTQPGQGVLEQYF	TGCGCCAGCAGCCAAACACAACCGGGACAGGGGGTTCTCGAGCAGTACTTC
TRBJ2-3	NA	NA	TRBV30	CAWSVSRTSSTDTQYF	TGTGCCTGGAGTGTAAGTAGGACTTCTAGCACAGATACGCAGTATTTT
TRBJ1-1	NA	NA	TRBV7-9	CASSFSGAEAFF	TGTGCCAGCAGCTTCAGCGGCGCTGAAGCTTTCTTT
TRBJ1-2	NA	TRBD1	TRBV28	CASRKGTGRGYTF	TGTGCCAGCAGGAAAGGGACAGGGCGAGGCTACACCTTC
TRBJ1-2	NA	NA	TRBV7-8	CASSLVGANYGYTF	TGTGCCAGCAGCCTCGTCGGAGCTAACTATGGCTACACCTTC
TRBJ1-4	NA	TRBD1	TRBV5-1	CASSLRGGSGEKLFF	TGCGCCAGCAGCTTGAGAGGGGGCTCAGGGGAAAAACTGTTTTTT
TRBJ2-1	once	NA	TRBV11-2	CASSSEGGDYNEQFF	TGTGCCAGCAGCTCCGAGGGGGGGGACTACAATGAGCAGTTCTTC
TRBJ2-5	NA	TRBD2	TRBV23-1	CASSHGREGRWETQYF	TGCGCCAGCAGTCACGGGCGGGAGGGCCGGTGGGAGACCCAGTACTTC
TRBJ1-1	NA	NA	TRBV30	CASQGQRTEAFF	TGTGCCTCTCAAGGACAGCGGACTGAAGCTTTCTTT
TRBJ2-3	NA	NA	TRBV2	CASRVTRLSTDTQYF	TGTGCCAGCAGGGTGACTAGGCTTAGCACAGATACGCAGTATTTT
TRBJ1-2	NA	NA	TRBV18	CASSPDQTEVYGYTF	TGTGCCAGCTCACCAGACCAGACAGAGGTTTATGGCTACACCTTC